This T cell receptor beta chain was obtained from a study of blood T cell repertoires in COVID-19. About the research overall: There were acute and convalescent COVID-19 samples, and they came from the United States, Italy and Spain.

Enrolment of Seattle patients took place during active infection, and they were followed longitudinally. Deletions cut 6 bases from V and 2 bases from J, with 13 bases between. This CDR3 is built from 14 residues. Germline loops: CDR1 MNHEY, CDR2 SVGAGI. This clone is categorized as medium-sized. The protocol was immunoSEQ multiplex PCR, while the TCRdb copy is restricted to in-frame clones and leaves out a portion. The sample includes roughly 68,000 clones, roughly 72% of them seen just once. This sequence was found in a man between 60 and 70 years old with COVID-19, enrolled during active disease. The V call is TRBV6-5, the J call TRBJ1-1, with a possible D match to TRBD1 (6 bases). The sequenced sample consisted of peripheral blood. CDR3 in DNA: TGTGCCAGCAGCCCAGGGGAAGGTAACACTGAAGCTTTCTTT. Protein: CASSPGEGNTEAFF.